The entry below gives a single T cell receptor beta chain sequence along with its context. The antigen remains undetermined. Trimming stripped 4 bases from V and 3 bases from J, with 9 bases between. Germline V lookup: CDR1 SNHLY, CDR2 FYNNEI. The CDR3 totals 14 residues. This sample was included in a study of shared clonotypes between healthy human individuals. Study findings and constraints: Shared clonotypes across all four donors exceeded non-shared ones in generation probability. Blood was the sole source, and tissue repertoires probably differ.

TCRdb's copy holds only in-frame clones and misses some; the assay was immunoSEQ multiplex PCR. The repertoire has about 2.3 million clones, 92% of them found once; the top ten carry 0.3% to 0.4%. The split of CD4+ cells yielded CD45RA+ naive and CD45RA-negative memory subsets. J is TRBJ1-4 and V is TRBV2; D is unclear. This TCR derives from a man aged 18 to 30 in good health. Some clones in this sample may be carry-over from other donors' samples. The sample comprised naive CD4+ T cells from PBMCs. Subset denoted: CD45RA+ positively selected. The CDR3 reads CASSAGRSNEKLFF. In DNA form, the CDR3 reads TGTGCCAGCAGTGCGGGCCGGTCTAATGAAAAACTGTTTTTT.